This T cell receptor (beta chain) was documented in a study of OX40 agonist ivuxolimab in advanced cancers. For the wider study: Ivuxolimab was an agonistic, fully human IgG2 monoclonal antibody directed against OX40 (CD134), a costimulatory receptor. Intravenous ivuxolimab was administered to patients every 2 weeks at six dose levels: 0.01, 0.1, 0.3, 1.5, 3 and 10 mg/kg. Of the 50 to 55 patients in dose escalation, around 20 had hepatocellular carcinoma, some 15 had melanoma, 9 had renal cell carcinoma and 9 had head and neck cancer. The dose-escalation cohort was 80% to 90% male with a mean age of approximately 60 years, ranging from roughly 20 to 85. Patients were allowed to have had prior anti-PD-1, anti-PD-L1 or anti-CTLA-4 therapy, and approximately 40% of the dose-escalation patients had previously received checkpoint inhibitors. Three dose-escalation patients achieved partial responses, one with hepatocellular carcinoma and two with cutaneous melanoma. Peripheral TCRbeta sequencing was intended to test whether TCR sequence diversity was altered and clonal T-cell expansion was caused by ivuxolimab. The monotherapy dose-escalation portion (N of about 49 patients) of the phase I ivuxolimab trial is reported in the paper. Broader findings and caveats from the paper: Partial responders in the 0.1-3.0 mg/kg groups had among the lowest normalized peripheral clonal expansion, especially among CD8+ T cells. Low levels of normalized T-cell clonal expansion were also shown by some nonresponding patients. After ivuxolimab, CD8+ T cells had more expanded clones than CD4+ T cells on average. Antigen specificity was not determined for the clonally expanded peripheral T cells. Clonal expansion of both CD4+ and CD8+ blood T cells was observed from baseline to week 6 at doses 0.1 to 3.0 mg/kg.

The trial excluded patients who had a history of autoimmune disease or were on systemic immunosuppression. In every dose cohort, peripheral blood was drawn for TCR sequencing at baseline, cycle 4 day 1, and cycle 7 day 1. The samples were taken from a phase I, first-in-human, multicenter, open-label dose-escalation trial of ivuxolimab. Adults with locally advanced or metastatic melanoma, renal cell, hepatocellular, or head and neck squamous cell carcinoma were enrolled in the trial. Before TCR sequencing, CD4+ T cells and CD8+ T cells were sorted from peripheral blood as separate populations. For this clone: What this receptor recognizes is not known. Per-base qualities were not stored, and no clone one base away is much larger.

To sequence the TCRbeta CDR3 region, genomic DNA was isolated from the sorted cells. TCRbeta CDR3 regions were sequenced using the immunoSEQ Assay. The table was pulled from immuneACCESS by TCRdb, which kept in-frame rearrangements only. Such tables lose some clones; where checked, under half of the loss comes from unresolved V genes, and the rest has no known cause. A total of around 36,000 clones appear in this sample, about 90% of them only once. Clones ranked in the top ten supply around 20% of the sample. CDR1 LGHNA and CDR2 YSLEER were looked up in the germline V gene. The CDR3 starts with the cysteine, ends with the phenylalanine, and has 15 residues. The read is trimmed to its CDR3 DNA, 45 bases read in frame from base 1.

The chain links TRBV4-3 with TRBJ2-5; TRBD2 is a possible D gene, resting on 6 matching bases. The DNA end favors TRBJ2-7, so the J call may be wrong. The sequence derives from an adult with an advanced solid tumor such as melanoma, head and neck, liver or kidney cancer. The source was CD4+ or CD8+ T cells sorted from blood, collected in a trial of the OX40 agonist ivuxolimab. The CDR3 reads CASSQDRGSSYEQYF. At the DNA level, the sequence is TGCGCCAGCAGCCAAGATCGGGGGAGCTCCTACGAGCAGTACTTC.